This record concerns one T cell receptor (beta chain) sequence. The sample is drawn from a study of CD8 T cells in ankylosing spondylitis. The CDR3 extends over 13 amino acids. Germline-derived CDR1 and CDR2 are SGHTA and FQGNSA. Trimming took 5 bases from V and 5 from J; bases not matched to a gene: 5. TCRdb ran MiXCR on the 5' RACE reads and lists one entry per CDR3 protein. The sample carries under 200,000 distinct CDR3 sequences, 11% recorded once. The chain recombines TRBV7-2 with TRBJ1-2, with 7 bases matching TRBD1. The sequence was obtained from a male donor with ankylosing spondylitis or in good health (not recorded which). Sequencing was carried out using blood, either unsorted or a sorted T cell fraction (not recorded which). CDR3 coding DNA: TGTGCCAGCAGCCCTCAACAGGGGTATGGCTACACCTTC. The encoded protein is CASSPQQGYGYTF.